This TCR beta chain stems from a study of T cells expressing NK-cell markers. Study-wide results and caveats: The share of CD8+ T cells held by dominant NKG2C+ clonotypes was about 1.0-7.5% in more than 5 donors.

TCRdb reprocessed the 5' RACE reads and keeps a single row for each CDR3 protein, giving no DNA. The table gives about 460,000 distinct CDR3 sequences; the top ten clones make up about 1.5% of it. Germline lookup yields CDR1 DFQATT and CDR2 SNEGSKA (reference sequence). This CDR3 comprises 15 residues. A word on this clonotype: Its antigen is undetermined.

The receptor comes from a woman in her forties or fifties in good health. The sample taken for sequencing was blood T cells: a sorted CD56 or NKG2C T cell subset, CD4+ or CD8+ T cells, or bulk PBMC T cells (not recorded which). The rearrangement joins TRBV20-1 to TRBJ2-5; TCRdb's D call of TRBD2 is untestable without DNA. CDR3 in amino acids: CSARTGTSDQETQYF.